This TCR beta chain originates from a study of cytomegalovirus exposure and HLA in healthy donors. Study results and limitations: Fewer than 20,000 TCR beta sequences were associated with HLA alleles at 0.05 false discovery rate in a later analysis. Several of the most significant clusters appeared, in a later analysis, to be linked to common viral pathogens. Presence/absence analyses rested on an assumption that sequencing depth was roughly uniform across donors.

The PCR had 60 Vbeta and 13 Jbeta primers. Libraries were prepared by immunoSEQ multiplex PCR; TCRdb keeps only in-frame clonotypes and omits some of them. The table records some 150,000 clones, approximately 71% of them present only once. A remark on this clone: Antigen: not known.

CDR3 length equals 14 residues. CDR1 and CDR2 from the germline V gene are SGHRS and YFSETQ. The junction had 4 bases not matched to a gene; V was cut back by 5 bases and J by 3 bases. The chain links TRBV5-1 to TRBJ2-5, with 10 bases lining up with TRBD1. Sequencing used PBMCs. The TCR was taken from a man between 40 and 49 years old in good health and CMV-seronegative. The CDR3 sequence: CASSFGTGEETQYF. CDR3 DNA sequence: TGCGCCAGCAGTTTCGGGACAGGGGAAGAGACCCAGTACTTC.